The 7 T cell receptor beta chains below all came from one sample that was sequenced in a study of T cells in tuberculosis. The table came from immunoSEQ multiplex PCR; TCRdb's copy has only in-frame clones and leaves some out. The sample contains about 30,000 clones, roughly 90% of which appear only once. Input material: PBMCs. The receptors shown here come from a donor aged 10-29 years with latent tuberculosis or without tuberculosis infection.

The chain has TRBV6-5 and TRBJ2-1; TRBD2 matches 10 bases. The germline gives CDR1 MNHEY, CDR2 SVGAGI. The CDR3 runs to 13 residues. V gave up 7 bases and J gave up 6 bases; unmatched junction bases: 3. The CDR3 spells CASTGTSANEQFF. The CDR3 coding sequence is TGTGCCAGCACCGGGACTAGCGCCAATGAGCAGTTCTTC.

CDR3 sequence: CASKGPGVQPQHF. In DNA form, the CDR3 reads TGTGCCAGCAAGGGACCAGGGGTTCAGCCCCAGCATTTT. The gene calls are TRBV27 and TRBJ1-5; maybe TRBD1 (6 bases). Germline V gene lookup returns CDR1 MNHEY and CDR2 SMNVEV (reference sequence). V lost 7 bases to trimming and J lost 6 bases, with 13 bases between them. The CDR3 covers 13 residues.

The V and J genes are TRBV7-9 and TRBJ2-1; D might be TRBD2 (5 bases). The CDR3 runs 15 residues. Germline values: CDR1 SEHNR, CDR2 FQNEAQ (reference sequence). The V gene lost 3 bases and the J gene lost 9 bases, with 18 bases spanning the gap. This CDR3 reads CASSFLLTERSEQFF. CDR3 nucleotides: TGTGCCAGCAGCTTCCTTTTGACTGAGCGGAGTGAGCAGTTCTTC.

The chain couples TRBV5-6 to TRBJ2-7; unclear D gene. CDR1 is SGHDT, CDR2 YYEEEE, per germline. The V end lost 0 bases, the J end lost 0 bases, and 4 bases lay between the germline ends. The CDR3 has 13 amino acids. The DNA of the CDR3 is TGTGCCAGCAGCTTGGACTACTCCTACGAGCAGTACTTC. Its protein is CASSLDYSYEQYF.

The chain has TRBV6-6 and TRBJ2-1; a weak D match, TRBD1 (6 bases). The CDR3 is 14 residues long. The V gene's germline CDR1 is MNHNY and CDR2 SVGAGI (reference sequence). Trimming stripped 0 bases from V and 8 bases from J, with 11 bases between. The CDR3 reads CASSYSDRWYEQFF. As DNA, the CDR3 is TGTGCCAGCAGTTACTCTGACAGGTGGTATGAGCAGTTCTTC.

The rearrangement uses TRBV4-2 and TRBJ2-6, with 7 bases lining up with TRBD1. Germline CDR1 reads LGHNA; CDR2 reads YNFKEQ. J was trimmed by 1 base and V by 0 bases; bases with no gene match: 6. The CDR3 loop spans 18 amino acids. The CDR3 protein is CASSQDTGEFSGANVLTF. In DNA form, the CDR3 reads TGTGCCAGCAGCCAAGATACAGGGGAATTTTCTGGGGCCAACGTCCTGACTTTC.

The chain carries TRBV5-1 and TRBJ2-3; 9 bases match TRBD1. The CDR3 is 16 residues long. CDR1 is SGHRS, CDR2 YFSETQ, per germline. V lost 4 bases and J lost 4; bases outside the gene matches: 10. The CDR3 region has the DNA TGCGCCAGCAGCATGATTCCGGGACAGGGACCAGATACGCAGTATTTT. The encoded protein is CASSMIPGQGPDTQYF.